The 21 T cell receptor beta chains below come from one sample, sequenced in a study of T cell repertoires in cytomegalovirus infection. MiXCR, applied by TCRdb to the reads, yields one record per CDR3 protein. The sample gives more than 400,000 distinct CDR3 sequences, less than 30% of which show up once; about 12% is in the top ten. The sample taken for sequencing was PBMCs. The source is a human donor in good health (CMV status not recorded). Some clones in this sample may be carry-over from other donors' samples.

This rearrangement joins TRBV12-3 or TRBV12-4 to TRBJ2-5; TRBD1 matches at 9 bases. J lost 3 bases, V lost 1 base, and 9 bases had no gene match. The CDR3 contains 17 residues. This CDR3 is CASSLGIGTGYEETQYF. The CDR3 nucleotides read TGTGCCAGCAGTTTAGGGATAGGGACAGGGTATGAAGAGACCCAGTACTTC.

The gene calls are TRBV29-1 and TRBJ2-7; 7 bases match TRBD2. There are 13 residues in the CDR3. Germline CDR1 and CDR2: SQVTM and ANQGSEA. V dropped 4 bases and J dropped 4; count of bases not matched to a gene: 7. CDR3 residues: CSVGLGGSYEQYF. DNA for the CDR3: TGCAGCGTTGGCCTCGGCGGGAGTTACGAGCAGTACTTC.

A few counts support this clonotype. The chain uses TRBV7-3 and TRBJ2-1, with D maybe TRBD2 (6 bases). The CDR3 is 13 residues long. V lost 5 bases and J lost 9, with 14 bases in between. Germline CDR1 SGHTA, CDR2 FQGTGA. CDR3 residues: CASSAPGLREQFF. CDR3 DNA: TGTGCCAGCAGCGCTCCGGGACTCCGTGAGCAGTTCTTC. Complete variable domain (other parts from reference TRBV7-3 and TRBJ2-1): GAGVSQTPSNKVTEKGKYVELRCDPISGHTALYWYRQSLGQGPEFLIYFQGTGAADDSGLPNDRFFAVRPEGSVSTLKIQRTERGDSAVYLCASSAPGLREQFFGPGTRLTVL.

This clonotype appeared a few times. V is TRBV2 and J is TRBJ2-5; the D gene is possibly TRBD1 (5 bases). The germline CDR1 and CDR2 sequences are SNHLY and FYNNEI. This CDR3 has 11 residues. CDR3 protein: CTQGFQETQYF. In DNA, the CDR3 is TGTACGCAGGGATTCCAAGAGACCCAGTACTTC.

The chain is built from TRBV19 and TRBJ2-1; 9 bases fit TRBD2. Germline loops: CDR1 LNHDA, CDR2 SQIVND (reference sequence). This CDR3 is built from 15 residues. The junction had 17 bases not matched to a gene; V was cut back by 11 bases and J by 9 bases. CDR3 DNA: TGTGCCTCATCAATCGGCGGGAGGGCCTTGGGTGAGCAGTTCTTC. Translating it yields CASSIGGRALGEQFF.

The sample holds a few counts of this clonotype. This sequence joins TRBV19 and TRBJ1-4; a possible D gene is TRBD1 (6 bases). Germline assignment: CDR1 LNHDA and CDR2 SQIVND (reference sequence). This CDR3 comprises 14 residues. Between the trimmed V and J ends, which lost 8 bases and 5 bases, there was a span of 15 bases. The CDR3 spells CASGGRPPNEKLFF. The CDR3 DNA is TGTGCCAGTGGGGGGCGACCCCCGAATGAAAAACTGTTTTTT.

The chain carries TRBV5-1 and TRBJ2-2; 10 nucleotides align to TRBD2. After removal of 7 bases from V and 7 bases from J, the junction contained 7 bases not matched to a gene. Germline V gene data show CDR1 as SGHRS and CDR2 as YFSETQ. The CDR3 extends over 14 amino acids. The CDR3 DNA follows: TGCGCCAGCGATACCAGCGGGAGGGACGGGGAGCTGTTTTTT. It encodes CASDTSGRDGELFF.

This clonotype was found many times. V and J are TRBV7-6 and TRBJ1-1; D possibly corresponds to TRBD1 (6 bases). With 3 bases removed from V and 1 base from J, the gap between germline ends came to 36 bases. Germline CDR1 reads SGHVS; CDR2 reads FNYEAQ. The CDR3 is 23 amino acids. The CDR3 coding sequence is TGTGCCAGCAGCTTTTCTGTATATTCACCAGCGGGGGCAGGACGCCCAGGGAACACTGAAGCTTTCTTT. As protein: CASSFSVYSPAGAGRPGNTEAFF.

This clonotype was counted at least ten times. This chain joins TRBV7-2 and TRBJ2-1; D is uncertain. V was trimmed by 5 bases and J by 6 bases, leaving 14 bases between them. Germline-derived CDR1 and CDR2 are SGHTA and FQGNSA. CDR3 length equals 14 residues. This CDR3 is CASSRQGLVNEQFF. The CDR3 DNA reads TGTGCCAGCAGCCGCCAAGGTCTGGTCAATGAGCAGTTCTTC.

J is TRBJ2-2 and V is TRBV12-3 or TRBV12-4, with 16 bases matching TRBD2. V shed 10 bases and J 0 bases; nucleotides not matched to a gene: 8. The CDR3 is 18 residues long. CDR3 amino acids: CAITGTSGRASNTGELFF. The CDR3 nucleotides read TGTGCCATTACGGGGACTAGCGGGAGGGCCTCGAACACCGGGGAGCTGTTTTTT.

This clonotype has just a few counts. This chain joins TRBV20-1 and TRBJ1-2; the D is unclear. Germline V lookup: CDR1 DFQATT, CDR2 SNEGSKA (reference sequence). V was pared by 1 base and J by 1 base, with 7 bases between. This CDR3 contains 13 residues. CDR3 protein: CSARGLLNYGYTF. The CDR3 nucleotides read TGCAGTGCTAGAGGTCTACTTAACTATGGCTACACCTTC.

The J gene is TRBJ2-3, the V gene TRBV6-2 or TRBV6-3, with D possibly being TRBD2 (6 bases). Germline V gene data show CDR1 as MNHEY and CDR2 as SVGEGT. The CDR3 consists of 18 residues. V dropped 0 bases and J dropped 0 bases, with 16 bases sitting between them. This CDR3 reads CASSYSFRISGSTDTQYF. CDR3 nucleotides: TGTGCCAGCAGTTACTCCTTTCGGATCAGCGGGAGCACAGATACGCAGTATTTT.

This sequence joins TRBV14 and TRBJ2-1, with 13 bases matching TRBD2. From germline, CDR1 is SGHDN and CDR2 FVKESK. The length of the CDR3 is 20 residues. V dropped 0 bases and J dropped 6; count of bases not matched to a gene: 14. For the CDR3, the DNA is TGTGCCAGCAGCCAAGATTTTGCGGGACTAGCGGGACTTGGAGGCAATGAGCAGTTCTTC. Its translation: CASSQDFAGLAGLGGNEQFF.

This clonotype has just a few counts. The V gene is TRBV10-3, the J gene TRBJ1-1; possibly TRBD1 for D (5 bases). The CDR3 contains 13 residues. Trimming removed 3 bases at V and 1 base at J, with 6 bases between. Germline lookup yields CDR1 ENHRY and CDR2 SYGVKD. CDR3 amino acids: CAISERGNTEAFF. As DNA, the CDR3 is TGTGCCATCAGTGAAAGGGGGAACACTGAAGCTTTCTTT.

This clonotype has a count of ten or more. The rearrangement uses TRBV7-8 and TRBJ2-3; D is unresolved. Germline V gives CDR1 SGHVS, CDR2 FQNEAQ. With 3 bases removed from V and 6 bases from J, the gap between germline ends came to 10 bases. The CDR3 contains 13 residues. CDR3 in amino acids: CASSFSEVDTQYF. Written as DNA, the CDR3 is TGTGCCAGCAGCTTCTCCGAGGTGGATACGCAGTATTTT.

This clonotype was observed many times. The chain couples TRBV7-9 to TRBJ1-1; no clear D. V was pared by 2 bases and J by 6 bases, with 10 bases between. The CDR3 consists of 13 residues. Germline lookup yields CDR1 SEHNR and CDR2 FQNEAQ (reference sequence). The CDR3 bases are TGTGCCAGCAGCTTATACGGGGAAGCTGAAGCTTTCTTT. Translating gives CASSLYGEAEAFF. The variable domain in full, completed from reference TRBV7-9 and TRBJ1-1, reads DTGVSQNPRHKITKRGQNVTFRCDPISEHNRLYWYRQTLGQGPEFLTYFQNEAQLEKSRLLSDRFSAERPKGSFSTLEIQRTEQGDSAMYLCASSLYGEAEAFFGQGTRLTVV.

This clonotype was counted ten times or more. The chain combines TRBV11-3 with TRBJ2-5; D possibly corresponds to TRBD2 (5 bases). The germline V gene encodes CDR1 SGHNT and CDR2 YENEEA. This CDR3 contains 15 residues. V was clipped by 0 bases and J by 4 bases, with 12 bases between them. The CDR3 DNA sequence: TGTGCCAGCAGCTTAGACGGGTCACGGGGAGAGACCCAGTACTTC. Translation gives CASSLDGSRGETQYF.

J is TRBJ2-3 and V is TRBV11-2, with 10 bases matching TRBD2. The V gene's germline CDR1 is SGHAT and CDR2 FQNNGV. With V trimmed by 8 bases and J by 1 base, 6 bases remained unmatched. This CDR3 contains 15 residues. For the CDR3, the DNA is TGTGCCAGCCGCGGACTAGCGGTGGGCACAGATACGCAGTATTTT. Its translation: CASRGLAVGTDTQYF.

The chain recombines TRBV28 with TRBJ2-7; no clear D gene. The CDR3 spans 13 residues. Germline CDR1 reads MDHEN; CDR2 reads SYDVKM. The germline V and J ends were trimmed by 5 bases and 5 bases, with 13 bases remaining between them. CDR3 residues: CASSLQVPNEQYF. The CDR3 region has the DNA TGTGCCAGCAGTCTTCAAGTCCCCAACGAGCAGTACTTC.

This clonotype was detected ten times or more. CDR3 protein: CASSFLGGSYNEQFF. The CDR3 bases are TGTGCCAGCAGCTTTCTGGGCGGGTCCTACAATGAGCAGTTCTTC. The chain is built from TRBV11-3 and TRBJ2-1, with a tentative D call TRBD2 (5 bases). CDR1 SGHNT and CDR2 YENEEA come from the germline V gene. Trimming cost V 3 bases and J 1 base, with 10 bases left between them. The CDR3 contains 15 residues.

V gene TRBV20-1 combines with J gene TRBJ2-3; D call uncertain. The CDR3 totals 14 residues. V was cut by 3 bases and J by 3 bases, with 13 bases left in between. Germline V gene lookup returns CDR1 DFQATT and CDR2 SNEGSKA (reference sequence). This CDR3 reads CSASPSGATDTQYF. For the CDR3, the DNA is TGCAGTGCTAGCCCCTCGGGCGCGACAGATACGCAGTATTTT.